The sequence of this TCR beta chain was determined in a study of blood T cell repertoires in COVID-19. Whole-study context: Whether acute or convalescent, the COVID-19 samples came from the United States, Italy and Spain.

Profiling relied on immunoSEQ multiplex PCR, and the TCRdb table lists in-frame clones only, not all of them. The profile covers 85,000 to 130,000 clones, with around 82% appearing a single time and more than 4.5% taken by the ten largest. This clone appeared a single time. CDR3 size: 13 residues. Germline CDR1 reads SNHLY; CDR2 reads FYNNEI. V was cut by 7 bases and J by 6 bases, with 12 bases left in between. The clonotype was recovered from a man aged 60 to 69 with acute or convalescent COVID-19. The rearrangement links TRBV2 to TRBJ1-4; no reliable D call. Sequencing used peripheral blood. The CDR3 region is CASTARVDEKLFF. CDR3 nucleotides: TGTGCCAGCACTGCCCGGGTCGATGAAAAACTGTTTTTT.